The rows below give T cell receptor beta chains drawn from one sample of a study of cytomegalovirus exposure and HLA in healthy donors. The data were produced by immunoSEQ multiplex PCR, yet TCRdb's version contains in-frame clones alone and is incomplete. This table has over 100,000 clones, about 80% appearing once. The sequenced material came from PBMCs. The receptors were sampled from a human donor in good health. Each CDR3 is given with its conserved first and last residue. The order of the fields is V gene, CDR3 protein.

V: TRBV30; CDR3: CAWSVLGLATDTQYF
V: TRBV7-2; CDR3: CASSSGTGANTGELFF
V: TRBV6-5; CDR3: CASSYFRGRPEKLFF
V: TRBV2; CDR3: CASSESLKANTF
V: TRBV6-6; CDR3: CASSYSRPRGEYGYTF
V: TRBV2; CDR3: CASRPELSREFF
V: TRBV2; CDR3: CAGRQVRYDEQYF
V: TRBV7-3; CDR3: CASSLNVASEQYF
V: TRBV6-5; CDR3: CASRAPSSAYNEQFF
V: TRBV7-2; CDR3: CASSFRTGLETQYF
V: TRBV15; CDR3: CATSRGQGETQYF
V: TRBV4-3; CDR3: CASSQEGTDTYEQYF
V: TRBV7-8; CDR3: CASSFGGQANEKLFF
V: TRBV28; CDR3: CASSATSPNYGYTF
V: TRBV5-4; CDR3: CASSLGSWGDGYTF
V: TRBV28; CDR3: CASSAIYEQYF
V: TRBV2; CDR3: CASSEDREGYSNQPQHF
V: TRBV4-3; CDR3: CASSHGQGGTPFF
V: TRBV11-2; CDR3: CASSGSGGQRGELFF
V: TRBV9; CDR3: CASSRVGGQGNTIYF